This T cell receptor (beta chain) was documented in a study of blood T cell repertoires in COVID-19. The CDR3 covers 13 residues. V trimming: 5 bases; J trimming: 5 bases; junction bases outside the gene matches: 4. In germline, CDR1 is SEHNR, CDR2 FQNEAQ (reference sequence). This clone has just one count. Individuals drawn from approximately 22 US areas were about 18 to 95 years old. Participants were placed into cohorts based on the clinical history they reported. Cohort 3 recovery required two negative PCRs, clearance, or symptom resolution. Clones were read by immunoSEQ multiplex PCR, and TCRdb kept only the in-frame ones, dropping some. The sample lists 200,000 to 250,000 clones, roughly nine tenths occurring once.

The chain employs TRBV7-9 and TRBJ1-1; 8 bases agree with TRBD1. The sample was PBMCs or T cells enriched from blood (not recorded which). The receptor comes from a man aged 25-45 years who had recovered from COVID-19. CDR3 coding DNA: TGTGCCAGCAGCCGGGACAGGCCAACTGAAGCTTTCTTT. This encodes CASSRDRPTEAFF. The full variable domain, in which reference TRBV7-9 and TRBJ1-1 provide the parts outside the CDR3, is DTGVSQNPRHKITKRGQNVTFRCDPISEHNRLYWYRQTLGQGPEFLTYFQNEAQLEKSRLLSDRFSAERPKGSFSTLEIQRTEQGDSAMYLCASSRDRPTEAFFGQGTRLTVV.